This paragraph reports one T cell receptor beta chain. Antigen: not known. Germline loops: CDR1 SGHNT, CDR2 YYREEE (reference sequence). V gave up 0 bases and J gave up 4 bases, with 11 bases separating them. The CDR3 is 14 amino acids. This record comes from a study of cytomegalovirus exposure and HLA in healthy donors. Study-wide findings and caveats: A list of 150 to 200 TCR beta chains associated with cytomegalovirus was given. According to a subsequent analysis, TCR clusters identified in the first cohort showed a tendency to co-occur across the 120 or so validation repertoires.

Only in-frame clones appear in the TCRdb table, and some are missing; sequencing was by immunoSEQ multiplex PCR. Of 200,000 or so clones in the sample, around 88% were seen once. The receptor's source is a woman younger than 35 in good health and CMV-seronegative. Sequencing used PBMCs. V gene TRBV5-4 combines with J gene TRBJ2-7; D may be TRBD1 (8 bases). This CDR3 reads CASSLEQGGYEQYF. The CDR3 bases are TGTGCCAGCAGCTTGGAACAGGGGGGGTACGAGCAGTACTTC.